A single sample is the source of the 25 T cell receptor beta chains below, sequenced in a study of Ad26.COV2.S vaccination and SARS-CoV-2 variants. Documented treatment: about 20 received Ad26.COV2.S at low or high dose, single or two shots; roughly five received placebo; per-sample allocation not given. Repertoires come from day 63 after the first vaccine or placebo injection. Using immunoSEQ multiplex PCR, the repertoire was profiled, and TCRdb retains in-frame clones only, with some absent. This table holds about 350,000 clones, around 89% found once. Sequenced material: peripheral blood, taken in a trial of Ad26.COV2.S vaccine versus placebo. The receptors derive from a person between 18 and 60 years old who received the Ad26.COV2.S COVID-19 vaccine or a placebo.

This chain joins TRBV29-1 and TRBJ1-2; the match to TRBD1 covers 9 bases. V shed 7 bases, J shed 8 bases, and the junction held 8 bases outside the gene matches. CDR1 SQVTM and CDR2 ANQGSEA come from the germline V gene. This CDR3 region has 12 residues. The CDR3 DNA reads TGCAGCGCAATACAGGGGGCTACGGGCTACACCTTC. Amino acid sequence: CSAIQGATGYTF.

The chain uses TRBV4-1 and TRBJ2-3; possible D gene TRBD1, 5 bases. Germline V gene lookup returns CDR1 MGHRA and CDR2 YSYEKL. Between the trimmed V and J ends, which lost 0 bases and 6 bases, there was a span of 19 bases. CDR3 size: 17 residues. The CDR3: CASSQDLATVKGDTQYF. The CDR3 DNA reads TGCGCCAGCAGCCAAGATCTCGCGACGGTTAAGGGGGATACGCAGTATTTT.

As concerns this clone: The same CDR3 arises from other DNA sequences in this sample as well. The J gene is TRBJ1-6, the V gene TRBV12-3 or TRBV12-4; no clear D gene. Trimming left V 0 bases short and J 7 bases short, with 4 bases between. CDR3 size: 13 residues. Here the CDR3 reads CASSLAPNSPLHF. CDR3 bases: TGTGCCAGCAGTTTAGCCCCCAATTCACCCCTCCACTTT.

This clone was observed once. The chain links TRBV14 to TRBJ1-4; D unclear. Per the germline V gene, CDR1 is SGHDN and CDR2 is FVKESK. The CDR3 runs to 14 residues. Trimming took off 0 bases at V and 8 bases at J, with 10 bases between the two ends. CDR3 DNA sequence: TGTGCCAGCAGCCAAGATCTGGAGGGAGAAAAACTGTTTTTT. It specifies CASSQDLEGEKLFF.

This clone was observed a handful of times. The DNA of the CDR3 is TGCGCCAGCAGTGAGTCCATAGGGGGTTACGAGCAGTACTTC. Translating it yields CASSESIGGYEQYF. This chain links TRBV10-1 with TRBJ2-7; D possibly corresponds to TRBD1 (6 bases). V lost 0 bases, J lost 4 bases, and 10 bases lay in between. The CDR3 covers 14 residues. CDR1 is WNHNN, CDR2 SYGVQD, per germline (reference sequence).

This clone turned up a few times. The chain is built from TRBV19 and TRBJ2-6; tentatively, D is TRBD1 or TRBD2 (7 bases each). Germline assignment: CDR1 LNHDA and CDR2 SQIVND (reference sequence). Trimming shortened V by 2 bases and J by 0 bases, and 11 bases separated the two germline ends. The CDR3 is 17 residues long. This chain's CDR3 is CASSIRGDSSGANVLTF. The CDR3 nucleotides are TGTGCCAGTAGTATACGGGGGGACAGCTCTGGGGCCAACGTCCTGACTTTC.

This clone was observed once. The chain carries TRBV2 and TRBJ2-3; 7 bases match TRBD2. Trimming took 7 bases from V and 2 from J; bases not matched to a gene: 6. Germline assignment: CDR1 SNHLY and CDR2 FYNNEI. The CDR3 covers 14 residues. This chain's CDR3 is CASKVGGFTDTQYF. The CDR3 DNA reads as TGTGCCAGCAAGGTGGGGGGGTTCACAGATACGCAGTATTTT.

The chain links TRBV6-5 to TRBJ2-3; either TRBD1 or TRBD2 may supply D (5 bases each). The CDR3 is 10 residues long. Germline V gives CDR1 MNHEY, CDR2 SVGAGI. V lost 10 bases, J lost 6 bases, and 8 bases lay in between. CDR3 nucleotide sequence: TGTGCCACGGGGACCGATACGCAGTATTTT. It is translated as CATGTDTQYF.

J is TRBJ2-3 and V is TRBV24-1, with 12 bases identical to TRBD2. Losses at the gene ends were 5 bases for V and 3 bases for J; bases not matched to a gene: 11. CDR1 and CDR2 (germline): KGHDR, SFDVKD. This CDR3 has 18 amino acids. The CDR3 DNA reads as TGTGCCACCAGTGGACTAGCGGGAGTCACAGAATTAACAGATACGCAGTATTTT. As protein: CATSGLAGVTELTDTQYF.

The chain is built from TRBV28 and TRBJ1-6; a weak D match, TRBD1 (5 bases). The CDR3 contains 18 residues. Germline V gene lookup returns CDR1 MDHEN and CDR2 SYDVKM. The V end lost 5 bases, the J end lost 3 bases, and 20 bases lay between the germline ends. The DNA of the CDR3 is TGTGCCAGCAGTAGCTCCCTAAGGCTTGACAGCTATAATTCACCCCTCCACTTT. It codes for CASSSSLRLDSYNSPLHF.

This clone occurred once. The J gene is TRBJ1-1, the V gene TRBV11-2; TRBD1 matches 9 bases. Germline loops: CDR1 SGHAT, CDR2 FQNNGV. The CDR3 consists of 16 residues. With V trimmed by 5 bases and J by 2 bases, 9 bases remained unmatched. CDR3 bases: TGTGCCAGCAGCCAGATACTACAGGGGGCTAACACTGAAGCTTTCTTT. Protein sequence: CASSQILQGANTEAFF.

The chain carries TRBV7-3 and TRBJ2-3; D not resolved. The CDR3 runs 13 residues. Trimming left V 0 bases short and J 4 bases short, with 5 bases between. CDR1 is SGHTA and CDR2 is FQGTGA in the germline V gene. This chain's CDR3 is CASSLTVPDTQYF. The CDR3 coding sequence is TGTGCCAGCAGCTTAACTGTTCCAGATACGCAGTATTTT.

The chain joins TRBV28 to TRBJ2-7, with a weak D call TRBD1 (5 bases). V was pared by 3 bases and J by 2 bases, with 17 bases between. CDR3 length equals 16 residues. Germline CDR1 reads MDHEN; CDR2 reads SYDVKM. Written as DNA, the CDR3 is TGTGCCAGCAGTTTCGCACTTTGGACATTGACCTACGAGCAGTACTTC. This codes for CASSFALWTLTYEQYF.

This clone was detected only a few times. The chain carries TRBV10-3 and TRBJ1-2; TRBD1 agrees at 7 bases. From germline, CDR1 is ENHRY and CDR2 SYGVKD. The CDR3 has 13 residues. The V segment lost 8 bases and the J segment 7 bases; nucleotides outside the gene matches: 10. Written as DNA, the CDR3 is TGTGCCATCGGCCCAGGGGGTCTGATTGGCTACACCTTC. Translating it yields CAIGPGGLIGYTF.

The rearrangement uses TRBV5-6 and TRBJ1-6; unclear D gene. V lost 0 bases to trimming and J lost 7 bases, with 11 bases between them. The germline V gene has CDR1 SGHDT and CDR2 YYEEEE. The CDR3 loop spans 15 amino acids. The CDR3 coding sequence is TGTGCCAGCAGCTTGGGGCTCCGCCAGAATTCACCCCTCCACTTT. Amino acids: CASSLGLRQNSPLHF.

The chain combines TRBV11-2 with TRBJ2-7; the match to TRBD2 covers 9 bases. This CDR3 contains 16 residues. Germline trimming cut 1 base from V and 5 bases from J; bases unmatched to any gene: 9. Germline CDR1 SGHAT, CDR2 FQNNGV. The CDR3 DNA is TGTGCCAGCAGCTTAGTAGGCGGGGGGGTCGTGGACGAGCAGTACTTC. Translating gives CASSLVGGGVVDEQYF.

The chain carries TRBV27 and TRBJ2-1; 11 positions match TRBD2. The V segment lost 0 bases and the J segment 6 bases; nucleotides outside the gene matches: 4. In germline, CDR1 is MNHEY, CDR2 SMNVEV (reference sequence). The CDR3 is made up of 16 amino acids. CDR3 sequence (DNA): TGTGCCAGCAGTTTATCGGTTAGCGGGAGGGTCAATGAGCAGTTCTTC. The encoded protein is CASSLSVSGRVNEQFF.

The V call is TRBV15, the J call TRBJ1-3; 9 bases match TRBD1. V was pared by 2 bases and J by 0 bases, with 5 bases of the junction left unmatched. The CDR3 runs to 17 residues. Germline lookup yields CDR1 LNHNV and CDR2 YYDKDF (reference sequence). CDR3 residues: CATSRTGQGLSGNTIYF. As DNA, the CDR3 is TGTGCCACCAGCAGAACGGGACAGGGTCTCTCTGGAAACACCATATATTTT.

The chain recombines TRBV5-1 with TRBJ1-1; D unresolved. V shed 0 bases and J shed 10 bases, with 13 bases lying between them. Looked up from germline, CDR1 is SGHRS and CDR2 is YFSETQ. The CDR3 sequence is 13 residues long. In DNA form, the CDR3 reads TGCGCCAGCAGCTTGGGGGAGGGTGAACGAGCTTTCTTT. Translating it yields CASSLGEGERAFF.

In DNA, the CDR3 is TGTGCCACCTCCCTCTCGGGACAGGGTTACAATGAGCAGTTCTTC. Its translation is CATSLSGQGYNEQFF. The V and J genes are TRBV24-1 and TRBJ2-1, with TRBD1 matching 9 bases. Germline-derived CDR1 and CDR2 are KGHDR and SFDVKD. Trimming took 9 bases from V and 4 from J; bases not matched to a gene: 9. The CDR3 length is 15 residues.

With regard to this clone: The sample holds other DNA sequences that translate to the same CDR3. This chain uses TRBV24-1 with TRBJ2-1; D is unclear. V dropped 1 base and J dropped 5 bases, with 2 bases sitting between them. The CDR3 has 12 residues. Germline V gene sequence: CDR1 KGHDR, CDR2 SFDVKD. This CDR3 reads CATSDFNNEQFF. CDR3 coding DNA: TGTGCCACCAGTGATTTTAACAATGAGCAGTTCTTC.

This clone was observed a few times. This chain links TRBV7-6 with TRBJ1-4; TRBD1 is a possible D gene (5 bases). The CDR3 runs to 15 residues. Germline CDR1 SGHVS, CDR2 FNYEAQ. V lost 3 bases to trimming and J lost 4 bases, with 12 bases between them. The CDR3 is CASSFRDGGNEKLFF. The CDR3 bases are TGTGCCAGCAGCTTCAGGGACGGCGGTAATGAAAAACTGTTTTTT.

This clone was observed a single time. This sequence joins TRBV10-3 and TRBJ2-1; 7 bases fit TRBD2. Trimming removed 3 bases from V and 0 bases from J; junction bases left unmatched: 5. Looked up from germline, CDR1 is ENHRY and CDR2 is SYGVKD. The CDR3 length is 16 residues. The CDR3, as DNA: TGTGCCATCAGTGATATGGGCGGGAGCTCCTACAATGAGCAGTTCTTC. Residues: CAISDMGGSSYNEQFF.

This rearrangement joins TRBV5-1 to TRBJ1-2; D unresolved. Germline CDR1 is SGHRS and CDR2 is YFSETQ. This CDR3 is built from 14 residues. Trimming took off 2 bases at V and 1 base at J, with 9 bases between the two ends. The DNA for the CDR3 is TGCGCCAGCAGCTTTCGAGAGCGTAACTATGGCTACACCTTC. The encoded protein is CASSFRERNYGYTF.

The rearrangement uses TRBV6-4 and TRBJ2-2; 7 bases align to TRBD1. CDR1 and CDR2 from the germline V gene are MRHNA and SNTAGT. The CDR3 has 15 amino acids. Losses at the gene ends were 3 bases for V and 4 bases for J; bases not matched to a gene: 5. The CDR3 protein is CASSESGQATGELFF. As DNA, the CDR3 is TGTGCCAGCAGTGAGTCTGGACAGGCCACCGGGGAGCTGTTTTTT.